This T cell receptor beta chain was sequenced in a study of shared clonotypes between healthy human individuals. General study results and limits: The study's rarefaction showed incomplete sorted-subset sequencing despite large depth.

Clones were sequenced by immunoSEQ multiplex PCR, and TCRdb holds only the in-frame ones, with some missing. The sample lists some 2.1 million clones; 85% to 95% were seen once. A word on this clone: Antigen specificity is unknown.

The V and J ends lost 4 bases and 5 bases respectively, with 21 bases between them. Germline V CDR1 and CDR2: GTSNPN, SVGIG (reference sequence). The CDR3 totals 17 residues. This TCR came from a man younger than 30 in good health. V and J are TRBV30 and TRBJ1-6; D not certain. The source material was naive CD4+ T cells sorted from blood. Documented subset: CD45RA+ positively selected. The DNA for the CDR3 is TGTGCCTGGAATTCATCCCCAGGACTTCGGGATAATTCACCCCTCCACTTT. It specifies CAWNSSPGLRDNSPLHF.